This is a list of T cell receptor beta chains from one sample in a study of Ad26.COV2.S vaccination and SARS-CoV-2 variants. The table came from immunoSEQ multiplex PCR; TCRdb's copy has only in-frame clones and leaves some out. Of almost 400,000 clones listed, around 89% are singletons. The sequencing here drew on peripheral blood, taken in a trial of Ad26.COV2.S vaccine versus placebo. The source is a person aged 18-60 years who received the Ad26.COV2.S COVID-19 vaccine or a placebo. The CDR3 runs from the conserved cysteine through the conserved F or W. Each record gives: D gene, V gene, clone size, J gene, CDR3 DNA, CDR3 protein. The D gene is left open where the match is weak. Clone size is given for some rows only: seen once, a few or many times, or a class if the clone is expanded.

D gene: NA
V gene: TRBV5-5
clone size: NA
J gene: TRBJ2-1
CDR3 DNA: TGTGCCAGCAGCCAAGGGACTGTCGCAGGGCGCAATGAGCAGTTCTTC
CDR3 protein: CASSQGTVAGRNEQFF

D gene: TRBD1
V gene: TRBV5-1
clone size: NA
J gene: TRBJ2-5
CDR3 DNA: TGCGCCAGCAGCCCCGACCAGGGGGCGCCGGAGACCCAGTACTTC
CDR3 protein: CASSPDQGAPETQYF

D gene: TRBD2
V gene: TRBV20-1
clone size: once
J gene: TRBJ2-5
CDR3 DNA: TGCAGTGCTAGTCTGGCTAGCGGGTCGGAGACCCAGTACTTC
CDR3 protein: CSASLASGSETQYF

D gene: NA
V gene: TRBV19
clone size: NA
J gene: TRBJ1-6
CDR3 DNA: TGTGCCAGTAGTACGACGGCTTATAATTCACCCCTCCACTTT
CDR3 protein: CASSTTAYNSPLHF

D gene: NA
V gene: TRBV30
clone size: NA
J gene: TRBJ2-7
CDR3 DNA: TGTGCCTGTTCTTGGACGTTGACCTACGAGCAGTACTTC
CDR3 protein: CACSWTLTYEQYF

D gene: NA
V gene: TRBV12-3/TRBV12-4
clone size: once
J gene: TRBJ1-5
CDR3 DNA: TGTGCCAGCACCTACGGCAATCAGCCCCAGCATTTT
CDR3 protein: CASTYGNQPQHF

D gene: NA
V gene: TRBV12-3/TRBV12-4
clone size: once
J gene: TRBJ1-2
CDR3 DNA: TGTGCCAGCAGTTCCCCAGGGACCCCCGCCTTC
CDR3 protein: CASSSPGTPAF

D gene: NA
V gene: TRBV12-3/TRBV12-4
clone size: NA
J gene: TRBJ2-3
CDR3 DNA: TGTGCCAGCAGTCCAAAAACAGATACGCAGTATTTT
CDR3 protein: CASSPKTDTQYF

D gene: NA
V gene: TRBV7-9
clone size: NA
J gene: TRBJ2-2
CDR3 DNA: TGTGCCAGCAGCTCCCAACCTGGACCCACCGGGGAGCTGTTTTTT
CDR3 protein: CASSSQPGPTGELFF

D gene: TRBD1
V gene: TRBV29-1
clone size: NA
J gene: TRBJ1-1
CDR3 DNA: TGCAGCGCCAATGACAGGGTAGGGGGAAACACTGAAGCTTTCTTT
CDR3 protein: CSANDRVGGNTEAFF

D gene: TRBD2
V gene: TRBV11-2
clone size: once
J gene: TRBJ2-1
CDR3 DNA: TGTGCCAGCAGCTCCCTCAGGGCGGGGGTTCGGTTCTTC
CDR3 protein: CASSSLRAGVRFF

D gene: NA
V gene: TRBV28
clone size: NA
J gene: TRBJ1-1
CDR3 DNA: TGTGCCAGCAGTTTTAATATCGGCGGGCTGAACACTGAAGCTTTCTTT
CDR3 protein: CASSFNIGGLNTEAFF

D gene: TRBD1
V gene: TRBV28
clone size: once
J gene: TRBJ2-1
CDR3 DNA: TGTGCCAGCAGCCGACAGGGGGGGGACAATGAGCAGTTCTTC
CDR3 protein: CASSRQGGDNEQFF

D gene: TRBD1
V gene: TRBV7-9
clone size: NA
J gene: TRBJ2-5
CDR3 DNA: TGTGCCAGCAGAACCCGGACAGGGCGGGAGACCCAGTACTTC
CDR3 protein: CASRTRTGRETQYF

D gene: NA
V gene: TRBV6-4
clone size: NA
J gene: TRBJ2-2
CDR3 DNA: TGTGCCAGCAGTGACCAGGGCACCCTGAACACCGGGGAGCTGTTTTTT
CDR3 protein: CASSDQGTLNTGELFF

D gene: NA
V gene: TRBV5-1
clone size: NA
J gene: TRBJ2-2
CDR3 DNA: TGCGCCAGCAGCGGCTCAGGGATTCAAACCGGGGAGCTGTTTTTT
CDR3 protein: CASSGSGIQTGELFF

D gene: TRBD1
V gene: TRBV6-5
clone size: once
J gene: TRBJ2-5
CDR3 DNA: TGTGCCAGCATAAGGACAGGGGAAGAGACCCAGTACTTC
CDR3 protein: CASIRTGEETQYF

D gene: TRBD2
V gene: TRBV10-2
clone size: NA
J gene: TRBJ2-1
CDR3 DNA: TGCGCCAGCAGGGGGACTAGCGGGAGTGGGTACAATGAGCAGTTCTTC
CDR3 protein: CASRGTSGSGYNEQFF

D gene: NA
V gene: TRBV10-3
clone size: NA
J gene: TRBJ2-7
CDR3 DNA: TGTGCCATCAGCCCCTCCGGGGGGGACAGCTCCTACGAGCAGTACTTC
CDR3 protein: CAISPSGGDSSYEQYF

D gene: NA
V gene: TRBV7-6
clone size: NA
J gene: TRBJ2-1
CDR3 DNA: TGTGCCAGCAGCTTAGGGCAGGGGGGAAAGTATGAGCAGTTCTTC
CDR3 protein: CASSLGQGGKYEQFF

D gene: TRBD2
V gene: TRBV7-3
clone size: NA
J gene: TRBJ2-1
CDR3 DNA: TGTGCCAGCAGCTTACAAGGACTAGTTTCTGTCAATGAGCAGTTCTTC
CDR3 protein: CASSLQGLVSVNEQFF

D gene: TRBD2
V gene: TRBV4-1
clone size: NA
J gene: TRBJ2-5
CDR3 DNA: TGCGCCAGCAGCCAAGACCAGCGGGAGTGGGAGACCCAGTACTTC
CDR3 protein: CASSQDQREWETQYF

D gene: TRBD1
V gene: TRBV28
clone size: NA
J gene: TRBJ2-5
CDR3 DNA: TGTGCCAGCAGTCGATCGGGACAGGGAGAGACCCAGTACTTC
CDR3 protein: CASSRSGQGETQYF

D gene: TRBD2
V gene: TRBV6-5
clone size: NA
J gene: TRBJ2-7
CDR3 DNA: TGTGCCAGCAGACGACTAGCGGGAGGGCCCTACGAGCAGTACTTC
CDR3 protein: CASRRLAGGPYEQYF

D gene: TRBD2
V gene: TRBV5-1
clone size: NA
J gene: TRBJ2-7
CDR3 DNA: TGCGCCAGCAGCTTCGGGCTAGCGGGAGAGCTCTCCTACGAGCAGTACTTC
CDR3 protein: CASSFGLAGELSYEQYF

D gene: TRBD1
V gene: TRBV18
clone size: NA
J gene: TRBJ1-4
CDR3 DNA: TGTGCCAGCTCACCACCTCGAGGGGGCGCCGGGGAAAAACTGTTTTTT
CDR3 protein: CASSPPRGGAGEKLFF

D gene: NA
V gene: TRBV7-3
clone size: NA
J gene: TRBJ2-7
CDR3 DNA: TGTGCCAGCAGCCCCGGCCCGGGAGCCCTTTACGAGCAGTACTTC
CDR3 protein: CASSPGPGALYEQYF

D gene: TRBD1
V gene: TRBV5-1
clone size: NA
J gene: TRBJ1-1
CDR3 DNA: TGCGCCGGTAGACAGGGGGCGAACACTGAAGCTTTCTTT
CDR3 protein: CAGRQGANTEAFF

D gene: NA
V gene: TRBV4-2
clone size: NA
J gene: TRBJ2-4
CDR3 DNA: TGTGCCAGCAGCCAAGGGGGGGCAGCCACTCAAAACATTCAGTACTTC
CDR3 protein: CASSQGGAATQNIQYF